Listed below are T cell receptor beta chains from one sample, sequenced in a study of blood T cell repertoires in COVID-19. Here immunoSEQ multiplex PCR was the method, and the copy in TCRdb shows in-frame clones only, minus some. The sample lists about 130,000 clones, roughly 90% seen once, with 18% in the top ten. The sample consisted of peripheral blood. These TCRs come from a man between 45 and 60 years old with active or convalescent COVID-19. The CDR3 runs from the conserved cysteine through the conserved F or W. A D gene is named only where the DNA matches it firmly. Some rows mark clone size as missing; the rest say once, few, many or name a class of expanded clone.

v_gene	d_gene	j_gene	abundance	CDR3nt	CDR3aa
TRBV30	NA	TRBJ2-2	once	TGTGCCTGTAAGGGACACCAGTCCGCCGGGGAGCTGTTTTTT	CACKGHQSAGELFF
TRBV11-2	TRBD1	TRBJ2-1	NA	TGTGCCAGCGACTTAGGAAGGACAGGGGGGAATGAGCAGTTCTTC	CASDLGRTGGNEQFF
TRBV6-1	TRBD1	TRBJ1-2	NA	TGTGCCAGCAGTGATTCCGGGACAGGGATGTATGGCTACACCTTC	CASSDSGTGMYGYTF
TRBV19	NA	TRBJ2-1	NA	TGTGCCAGTACGAGGACTGAGTACAATGAGCAGTTCTTC	CASTRTEYNEQFF
TRBV3-1/TRBV3-2	NA	TRBJ2-1	NA	TGTGCCAGCAGCCAAGACAGGGCCCACAATGAGCAGTTCTTC	CASSQDRAHNEQFF
TRBV6-5	NA	TRBJ2-5	NA	TGTGCCAGCATTGGGGTGGGGGCACCCGGGGCCCAGTACTTC	CASIGVGAPGAQYF
TRBV19	TRBD1	TRBJ2-5	once	TGTGCCAGTAGTATCCGGACAGGCCACCAAGAGACCCAGTACTTC	CASSIRTGHQETQYF
TRBV21-1	NA	TRBJ1-3	NA	TGTGCCAGCAGCGAGGACAGGGTACGCTCTGGAAACACCATATATTTT	CASSEDRVRSGNTIYF
TRBV9	NA	TRBJ1-1	NA	TGTGCCAGCAGCGCCTTACAGGGAACGAACACTGAAGCTTTCTTT	CASSALQGTNTEAFF
TRBV14	NA	TRBJ1-4	NA	TGTGCCAGCAGCCAAGGGGGAAGGGGTTTGACTAATGAAAAACTGTTTTTT	CASSQGGRGLTNEKLFF
TRBV24-1	NA	TRBJ2-1	NA	TGTGCCACCAGCAGGGATATGGATGAGCAGTTCTTC	CATSRDMDEQFF
TRBV7-2	NA	TRBJ2-3	NA	TGTGCCAGCAGCCTATCCACAGATACGCAGTATTTT	CASSLSTDTQYF
TRBV6-5	NA	TRBJ2-2	NA	TGTGCCAGCACAAAAGTGAGGGGGACCGGGGAGCTGTTTTTT	CASTKVRGTGELFF
TRBV5-5	TRBD2	TRBJ2-5	NA	TGTGCCAGCAGGAATGGACTAGCGGGGCAAGAGACCCAGTACTTC	CASRNGLAGQETQYF
TRBV18	TRBD2	TRBJ2-1	NA	TGTGCCAGCTCACCACTCCCACTAGCGGGAGTTTACAATGAGCAGTTCTTC	CASSPLPLAGVYNEQFF
TRBV4-1	TRBD1	TRBJ1-5	NA	TGCGCCAGCAGCCGGACAGGGGGGGATGGACAGCCCCAGCATTTT	CASSRTGGDGQPQHF
TRBV2	TRBD1	TRBJ1-2	NA	TGTGCCAGCGCCGGGACAGGGTACTTTGGCTACACCTTC	CASAGTGYFGYTF
TRBV9	NA	TRBJ1-6	NA	TGTGCCAGCAGCGCCGAGGAGGGGTGGGAGTCACCCCTCCACTTT	CASSAEEGWESPLHF
TRBV10-3	TRBD1	TRBJ1-3	NA	TGTGCCATCGCGGGACAGGGCCCGACAGGACCTGGAAACACCATATATTTT	CAIAGQGPTGPGNTIYF
TRBV3-1/TRBV3-2	NA	TRBJ2-1	NA	TGTGCCAGCAGCCCTCGGGACTTGCCTTCCAGTGAGCAGTTCTTC	CASSPRDLPSSEQFF
TRBV6-4	NA	TRBJ2-5	NA	TGTGCCGGCCGCCTGGTGAAAGAGACCCAGTACTTC	CAGRLVKETQYF
TRBV29-1	TRBD1	TRBJ1-2	once	TGCAGCGTTTTCTGGGACAGGGGCTACACCTTC	CSVFWDRGYTF
TRBV5-4	TRBD2	TRBJ2-7	NA	TGTGCCAGCAGCTTGGCCGGCGCGGGGGGAACTAAAAGCTCCTACGAGCAGTACTTC	CASSLAGAGGTKSSYEQYF
TRBV6-4	TRBD1	TRBJ1-2	NA	TGTGCCAGCAGCTCCGGGACAGGGGGCGGTGGAGGCTATGGCTACACCTTC	CASSSGTGGGGGYGYTF
TRBV7-2	TRBD2	TRBJ2-5	NA	TGTGCCAGCAGCCTGACTAGCGGGGGAGAGACCCAGTACTTC	CASSLTSGGETQYF
TRBV5-6	NA	TRBJ2-2	NA	TGTGCCAGCAGCTCGCCGCCGGGGAGGAACACCGGGGAGCTGTTTTTT	CASSSPPGRNTGELFF
TRBV14	TRBD1	TRBJ2-4	NA	TGTGCCAGCAGCCAACTGGGACAGTCCAAAAACATTCAGTACTTC	CASSQLGQSKNIQYF
TRBV11-2	NA	TRBJ1-1	NA	TGTGCCAGCAGCTCGGACAGATACACTGAAGCTTTCTTT	CASSSDRYTEAFF
TRBV9	NA	TRBJ2-1	once	TGTGCCAGCAGCCCTACTTCGAGCTCCTACAATGAGCAGTTCTTC	CASSPTSSSYNEQFF
TRBV3-1/TRBV3-2	TRBD2	TRBJ2-1	NA	TGTGCCAGCAGCCTTTCGACTAGCCTTGGCAATGAGCAGTTCTTC	CASSLSTSLGNEQFF
TRBV5-1	TRBD2	TRBJ2-3	NA	TGCGCCAGCAGCTCGACTAGCGGGACTGTTTCAGATACGCAGTATTTT	CASSSTSGTVSDTQYF
TRBV19	NA	TRBJ1-5	NA	TGTGCCAGTAGTCGATCCTCGGACAGTAGCAATCAGCCCCAGCATTTT	CASSRSSDSSNQPQHF
TRBV28	NA	TRBJ1-5	NA	TGTGCCAGCAGTCCCGCCCGGTTTAGCAATCAGCCCCAGCATTTT	CASSPARFSNQPQHF
TRBV25-1	TRBD2	TRBJ2-3	few	TGTGCCAGCAGTAGTCCCGGGAGGGGGTGGCAGGCAGATACGCAGTATTTT	CASSSPGRGWQADTQYF
TRBV28	TRBD2	TRBJ2-4	NA	TGTGCCAGCTATCCGGCGGGAGATAAAAACATTCAGTACTTC	CASYPAGDKNIQYF
TRBV24-1	TRBD1	TRBJ1-4	NA	TGTGCCACCCGGGGACAGGGGAGTGAAAAACTGTTTTTT	CATRGQGSEKLFF
TRBV28	NA	TRBJ1-6	NA	TGTGCCAGCAGAACGCAGGCGAATTCACCCCTCCACTTT	CASRTQANSPLHF